This section outlines one T cell receptor beta chain sequence together with its context. Its target is unknown. J gave up 4 bases and V 5 bases, and 9 bases lay outside the gene matches. This CDR3 contains 15 residues. Germline V lookup: CDR1 SGHVS, CDR2 FQNEAQ. This sample was included in a study of T cells after yellow fever vaccination. General study results and limits: It was a small share of clonotypes that appeared in both CD4 and CD8 compartments. Subsequent to the booster, the majority of primary-vaccination clones reappeared (roughly 96% CD4, 85% to 90% CD8). The study found a weaker secondary response that peaked faster, day 5 versus 15.

It was through 5'RACE template switching that TCR cDNA was made, with a universal primer site and UMIs added. TCRdb analysed the 5' RACE reads with MiXCR anew, one entry per CDR3 protein. This sample has fewer than 450,000 distinct CDR3 sequences, with about 4% found just once. V and J are TRBV7-8 and TRBJ1-2; 8 bases match TRBD1. This TCR came from a man between 18 and 35 years old who received the YFV17D yellow fever vaccine. The material was PBMCs, obtained 5 days after the yellow fever booster vaccination. The CDR3 DNA reads as TGTGCCAGCAGCGCCTTGACAGGGGACGGCTATGGCTACACCTTC. Protein: CASSALTGDGYGYTF.